Listed below are T cell receptor beta chains from one sample, sequenced in a study of metastatic and nonmetastatic thyroid tumors. TCRdb re-analyzed the PCR reads through MiXCR. The sample lists fewer than 5,500 clones, 25% to 30% occurring once. The source material was adjacent normal tissue. Receptor source: a female donor with papillary thyroid cancer or a benign thyroid nodule (not recorded which). Some clones in this sample may be carry-over from other donors' samples. The CDR3 runs from the conserved cysteine through the conserved F or W. A D gene is named only where the DNA matches it firmly. Size is stated for part of the rows, as once, few or many counts, or as a class when the clone is expanded.

clone size	V gene	D gene	J gene	CDR3 length	CDR3 DNA	CDR3 protein
-	TRBV6-2/TRBV6-3	-	TRBJ2-3	19	TGTGCCAGCCTACGTGGGGGGGCAGGGATCGGGAGAGGAGGGGGTACGCAGTATTTT	CASLRGGAGIGRGGGTQYF
medium-sized	TRBV2	TRBD1	TRBJ1-6	15	TGTGCCAGCAAGACACAGGGGGCGGGAGTTTCACCCCTCCACTTT	CASKTQGAGVSPLHF
-	TRBV20-1	-	TRBJ2-7	14	TGCAGTGCTAGCGATTTAAGCTCCTCCTTCGAGCAGTACTTC	CSASDLSSSFEQYF
-	TRBV6-2/TRBV6-3	TRBD1	TRBJ1-5	15	TGTGCCAGCAGGGGACAGTCGTATAGCAATCAGCCCCAGCATTTT	CASRGQSYSNQPQHF
medium-sized	TRBV5-6	-	TRBJ1-1	16	TGTGCCAGCAGCTTGACTCTATTGGGGGCCGATGGTGAAGCTTTCTTT	CASSLTLLGADGEAFF
-	TRBV30	-	TRBJ2-7	12	TGTGCAGGGATCAGGGCCTCTGTAGAGCAGTACTTC	CAGIRASVEQYF
-	TRBV18	-	TRBJ2-7	14	TGTGCCATCTCACCCAGGGACTCGACCTACGAGCAGTACTTC	CAISPRDSTYEQYF
-	TRBV5-1	TRBD1	TRBJ1-2	15	TGCGCCAGCAGCTTGGGGGACAGGATTAACTATGGCTACACCTTC	CASSLGDRINYGYTF
-	TRBV6-5	TRBD1	TRBJ1-2	15	TGTGCCAGCAGGGTACAGGGACAGGGGACCTATGGCTACACCTTC	CASRVQGQGTYGYTF
-	TRBV12-5	TRBD2	TRBJ2-7	15	TGTGCTAGTGGTTTGCCTAGCGGGAGCTCCTACGAGCAGTACTTC	CASGLPSGSSYEQYF
-	TRBV7-9	-	TRBJ2-3	13	TGTGCCAGCAGCTCCCCCGCGTTGGCAGAGCAGTATTTT	CASSSPALAEQYF
medium-sized	TRBV20-1	-	TRBJ2-1	14	TGCAGTGCTAGAGATTCGGATCCACCCCCTGAGCAATTCTTC	CSARDSDPPPEQFF
-	TRBV2	-	TRBJ2-2	14	TGTGCCAGCAGTGAGACGGAGAACACCGGGGAGCTGTTTTTT	CASSETENTGELFF
-	TRBV7-9	TRBD2	TRBJ2-1	14	TGTGCCAGCAGCTTTGCGGGAGAAGGCAATGAGCAGTTCTTC	CASSFAGEGNEQFF
once	TRBV11-2	-	TRBJ2-1	14	TGTGCCAGCAGCTTAAGACGGGACCACAATGAGCAGTTCTTC	CASSLRRDHNEQFF
medium-sized	TRBV2	-	TRBJ2-2	16	TGTGCCAGCAGTGACTTGGGCAGGGAGAACACCGGGGAGCTGTTTTTT	CASSDLGRENTGELFF
medium-sized	TRBV2	TRBD2	TRBJ2-3	15	TGTGCCAGCGTCACCCTACTAGCGGGAGCAGATACGCAGTATTTT	CASVTLLAGADTQYF
few	TRBV6-1	-	TRBJ2-7	14	TGTGCCAGCAGTCGCTGGACGGGGAGCTACGAGCAGTACTTC	CASSRWTGSYEQYF
-	TRBV20-1	TRBD2	TRBJ2-7	16	TGCAGTGCTAGAGTCTGGACTAGCGGGAAAGGGTACGAGCAGTACTTC	CSARVWTSGKGYEQYF
-	TRBV24-1	-	TRBJ2-1	13	TGTGCCACCAGTGACAGCTCCTACAATGAGCAGTTCTTC	CATSDSSYNEQFF
medium-sized	TRBV6-5	-	TRBJ1-1	14	TGTGCCAGCAGTTACTCGACTCGGGGGACTGAAGCTTTCTTT	CASSYSTRGTEAFF
medium-sized	TRBV3-1	TRBD2	TRBJ2-7	19	TGTGCCAGCAGCCAAGATCCCCTAGCGGGAGGACCTATCCCCTACGAGCAGTACTTC	CASSQDPLAGGPIPYEQYF
-	TRBV11-2	TRBD2	TRBJ2-7	18	TGTGCCAGCAGCTTGGGCAGACAACTAGCGGGTGGCAATTACGAGCAGTACTTC	CASSLGRQLAGGNYEQYF
medium-sized	TRBV6-4	-	TRBJ2-6	16	TGTGCCAGCAGTGACGGTCATCACTCTGGGGCCAACGTCCTGACTTTC	CASSDGHHSGANVLTF
-	TRBV18	TRBD1	TRBJ1-1	17	TGTGCCAGCTCACCACTCCCGACAGGGAAATTGAACACTGAAGCTTTCTTT	CASSPLPTGKLNTEAFF
large	TRBV6-1	-	TRBJ2-2	14	TGTGCCAGCCGGATCGACGCGGCGGCGGGGGAGCTGTTTTTT	CASRIDAAAGELFF
few	TRBV15	-	TRBJ1-5	15	TGTGCCACCAGCAGAGTATCAGGGGGCAATCAGCCCCAGCATTTT	CATSRVSGGNQPQHF
-	TRBV28	TRBD1	TRBJ2-2	16	TGTGCCAGCAGTTTAATAGGGACAGACAACACCGGGGAGCTGTTTTTT	CASSLIGTDNTGELFF
-	TRBV27	-	TRBJ2-7	14	TGTGCCAGCAATACCAGAAGGGGGGACTACGAGCAGTACTTC	CASNTRRGDYEQYF
large	TRBV6-1	-	TRBJ1-1	14	TGTGCCAGCAGTGAAACAGTTCTGAACACTGAAGCTTTCTTT	CASSETVLNTEAFF
-	TRBV28	TRBD2	TRBJ2-6	17	TGTGCCAGCAGTCCGATCCTAGCGGGATCTGGGGCCAACGTCCTGACTTTC	CASSPILAGSGANVLTF
medium-sized	TRBV7-9	-	TRBJ2-3	15	TGTGCCACCGTTAATGCGGGTGGGGACACAGATACGCAGTATTTT	CATVNAGGDTDTQYF
medium-sized	TRBV20-1	-	TRBJ2-1	11	TGCAGTGCTAGAGATTACAATGAGCAGTTCTTC	CSARDYNEQFF
-	TRBV20-1	TRBD1	TRBJ2-7	16	TGCAGTGCTAGAGATGACAGGGGGTTAGTATCCTACGAGCAGTACTTC	CSARDDRGLVSYEQYF
medium-sized	TRBV9	-	TRBJ2-7	14	TGTGCCAGCAGCGTAGGCTCTGACTCCTACGAGCAGTACTTC	CASSVGSDSYEQYF
medium-sized	TRBV11-2	TRBD2	TRBJ2-1	12	TGTGCGAGCGGGAGGGCCTACAATGAGCAGTTCTTC	CASGRAYNEQFF
medium-sized	TRBV9	-	TRBJ2-2	13	TGTGCCAGCAGCGGGACAGTCACCGGGGAGCTGTTTTTT	CASSGTVTGELFF